A selection of T cell receptor beta chains follows, all from one sample in a study of response to subunit inactivated influenza vaccine. TCRdb passed the RT-PCR reads through MiXCR, listing each CDR3 protein once. The table records hundreds of thousands of distinct CDR3 sequences, about 11% of them present only once. Separately, the same data were catalogued under a study of T cells expressing NK-cell markers.

Here the sequenced sample was PBMCs from blood, taken on the day of vaccination. The receptors here all came from a middle-aged man who received an inactivated influenza vaccine. Both conserved end residues are part of each CDR3. D genes are given only for firm matches. A row's size may be missing; if present it is once, few, many or a size class.

TRBD1,few,TRBV27,TRBJ2-3,CASSTGGGADTQYF,TGTGCCAGCAGTACAGGGGGCGGCGCAGATACGCAGTATTTT
.,few,TRBV6-2/TRBV6-3,TRBJ2-5,CASSYLGSGETQYF,TGTGCCAGCAGTTACTTGGGAAGCGGAGAGACCCAGTACTTC
TRBD2,many,TRBV5-1,TRBJ2-3,CASSLALSGDTDTQYF,TGCGCCAGCAGCTTGGCCCTCAGCGGGGACACAGATACGCAGTATTTT
TRBD2,.,TRBV7-2,TRBJ2-3,CASSSRAGGRTDTQYF,TGTGCCAGCAGCTCAAGGGCGGGGGGCCGCACAGATACGCAGTATTTT
.,.,TRBV7-2,TRBJ2-3,CASRTGTSTDTQYF,TGTGCCAGCAGGACCGGGACTAGCACAGATACGCAGTATTTT
.,.,TRBV15,TRBJ2-1,CATSRRGANYNEQFF,TGTGCCACCAGCAGAAGGGGGGCGAACTACAATGAGCAGTTCTTC
.,few,TRBV6-4,TRBJ2-5,CASSPTYLFSGLYQETQYF,TGTGCCAGCAGTCCGACCTATCTGTTTTCGGGACTGTACCAAGAGACCCAGTACTTC
.,.,TRBV4-3,TRBJ2-1,CASSQESRGFSYNEQFF,TGCGCCAGCAGCCAAGAGTCACGAGGATTCTCCTACAATGAGCAGTTCTTC
TRBD1,.,TRBV5-4,TRBJ2-3,CASSAPGQGTDTQYF,TGTGCCAGCAGCGCTCCGGGACAGGGCACAGATACGCAGTATTTT
.,.,TRBV10-3,TRBJ2-7,CAIMGQGYYEQYF,TGTGCCATCATGGGTCAGGGGTACTACGAGCAGTACTTC
.,.,TRBV6-2/TRBV6-3,TRBJ2-1,CASSYGGRGLFVGNEQFF,TGTGCCAGCAGTTACGGGGGCAGGGGACTTTTCGTTGGCAATGAGCAGTTCTTC
.,.,TRBV10-3,TRBJ2-3,CAMGASSRSTDTQYF,TGTGCCATGGGGGCTAGCAGCCGCAGCACAGATACGCAGTATTTT
.,few,TRBV4-1,TRBJ2-7,CASSQYSGVYEQYF,TGCGCCAGCAGCCAATACTCGGGCGTCTACGAGCAGTACTTC
.,.,TRBV11-2,TRBJ2-7,CASSQSSTVIYEQYF,TGTGCCAGCAGTCAATCGTCGACAGTTATCTACGAGCAGTACTTC
.,.,TRBV28,TRBJ2-7,CASRSYGGGSYEQYF,TGTGCCAGCAGATCCTATGGGGGTGGCTCCTACGAGCAGTACTTC
TRBD2,once,TRBV25-1,TRBJ2-1,CASSSLAEAYNEQFF,TGTGCCAGCAGTTCCCTAGCGGAAGCCTACAATGAGCAGTTCTTC
.,.,TRBV5-1,TRBJ2-5,CASSQGLSHETQYF,TGCGCCAGCAGCCAGGGACTGTCTCATGAGACCCAGTACTTC
.,.,TRBV29-1,TRBJ2-3,CSVEKRGVGNTQYF,TGCAGCGTTGAGAAACGCGGGGTTGGTAATACGCAGTATTTT
TRBD2,few,TRBV27,TRBJ2-7,CASSPSGSRRYEQYF,TGTGCCAGCAGTCCGAGCGGGAGTAGGAGGTACGAGCAGTACTTC
TRBD2,.,TRBV4-3,TRBJ2-1,CASSQLAGAGNEQFF,TGCGCCAGCAGCCAACTAGCGGGAGCGGGCAATGAGCAGTTCTTC
.,.,TRBV5-4,TRBJ2-1,CASSLPGSVYNEQFF,TGTGCCAGCAGCTTGCCCGGGAGCGTTTACAATGAGCAGTTCTTC
.,few,TRBV12-3/TRBV12-4,TRBJ2-2,CASSPRNLGLPLQRELFF,.
.,.,TRBV21-1,TRBJ1-3,CASSKYSGNTIYF,TGTGCCAGCAGCAAGTACTCTGGAAACACCATATATTTT
.,few,TRBV11-2,TRBJ1-2,CASSLFYGANRNNYGYTF,TGTGCCAGCAGCTTATTTTATGGGGCTAATCGCAATAACTATGGCTACACCTTC
.,many,TRBV7-2,TRBJ2-3,CASNQGGGTDTQYF,TGTGCCAGCAACCAGGGAGGGGGAACAGATACGCAGTATTTT
.,.,TRBV7-9,TRBJ1-4,CASSSFQGEKLFF,TGTGCCAGCAGTTCATTTCAAGGGGAAAAACTGTTTTTT
.,few,TRBV4-1,TRBJ1-2,CASSQGRGSVYGYTF,TGCGCCAGCAGCCAAGGGCGGGGCAGTGTATATGGCTACACCTTC
.,.,TRBV15,TRBJ1-4,CATSITNGATGEKLFF,TGTGCCACCAGCATCACCAATGGGGCTACGGGGGAAAAACTGTTTTTT
.,.,TRBV4-1,TRBJ1-6,CASSQEEGSGSPLHF,TGCGCCAGCAGCCAAGAGGAGGGTTCGGGTTCACCCCTCCACTTT
.,.,TRBV27,TRBJ2-4,CASSPSPGYSRNIQYF,TGTGCCAGCAGTCCCTCCCCGGGCTACTCCAGAAACATTCAGTACTTC
TRBD2,few,TRBV7-9,TRBJ2-3,CASSLGGMSDTQYF,TGTGCCAGCAGCTTGGGGGGGATGTCAGATACGCAGTATTTT
TRBD2,.,TRBV5-1,TRBJ2-3,CASSLLSSGSSSPSTDTQYF,TGCGCCAGCAGCTTGTTGTCTAGCGGGAGTTCATCGCCATCCACAGATACGCAGTATTTT
TRBD1,.,TRBV7-8,TRBJ2-7,CASSHSRGQATYEQYF,TGTGCCAGCAGCCACTCCCGGGGACAGGCCACCTACGAGCAGTACTTC
TRBD1,few,TRBV28,TRBJ2-1,CASITAGGWGNEQFF,TGTGCCAGCATCACGGCAGGGGGCTGGGGGAATGAGCAGTTCTTC
.,few,TRBV7-6,TRBJ1-3,CASSLWPKGQGGNTIYF,TGTGCCAGCAGCCTATGGCCTAAGGGGCAAGGTGGAAACACCATATATTTT
TRBD1,.,TRBV5-1,TRBJ1-1,CASSNGTGINTEAFF,TGCGCCAGCAGCAATGGGACAGGTATTAACACTGAAGCTTTCTTT
TRBD2,.,TRBV7-2,TRBJ2-2,CASSRTREATGELFF,TGTGCCAGCAGCCGGACGCGGGAGGCGACCGGGGAGCTGTTTTTT
.,.,TRBV29-1,TRBJ1-1,CSVEVSGSTEAFF,TGCAGCGTTGAAGTGTCAGGGAGCACTGAAGCTTTCTTT
TRBD1,.,TRBV6-1,TRBJ1-1,CASREKGQGSFPEAFF,TGTGCCAGCAGGGAAAAGGGACAGGGGTCGTTTCCTGAAGCTTTCTTT
TRBD2,few,TRBV30,TRBJ2-5,CAWSKAGGLRGTQYF,TGTGCCTGGAGTAAGGCGGGGGGCCTAAGGGGGACCCAGTACTTC
.,.,TRBV20-1,TRBJ2-3,CSSSQRRSTDTQYF,TGCAGTTCTTCCCAGAGAAGGAGCACAGATACGCAGTATTTT
TRBD2,.,TRBV20-1,TRBJ2-3,CSAKSGGATDTQYF,TGCAGTGCAAAGAGCGGGGGGGCTACAGATACGCAGTATTTT